The T cell receptor (beta chain) under discussion was sequenced for a study of human T cells and chemical hapten exposure. Study overall: The scalp of each patient received a weekly diphenylcyclopropenone dose for the full approximately 26-week study. Epicutaneous patch tests delivered 0.01% DPC to the upper back, with evaluation at 6 days. Minor volume differences among pooled libraries chiefly drove per-sample TCR yield variation.

The V end lost 5 bases, the J end lost 5 bases, and 5 bases lay between the germline ends. CDR1 is SNHLY, CDR2 FYNNEI, per germline. This CDR3 comprises 11 residues. Noted time point: patch test 3, about 24 weeks after DPC sensitization. Treatment specified: therapeutic diphenylcyclopropenone sensitization with weekly scalp DPC. Blood draws came before every patch-test application. TCRdb processed the RACE reads anew with MiXCR; each CDR3 protein has one entry. The sample comprises over 55,000 distinct CDR3 sequences, over 8.5% of which are singletons, and 1.4% rests with the top ten. The chain couples TRBV2 to TRBJ2-3; D remains unclear. This TCR was recovered from a woman between 50 and 59 years old with alopecia areata. Some clones in this sample may be carry-over from other donors' samples. The sequencing here drew on whole blood, taken in connection with sensitization to the hapten diphenylcyclopropenone (DPC). This CDR3 is CASSFKDTQYF. CDR3 DNA: TGTGCCAGCAGTTTCAAAGATACGCAGTATTTT.